The 10 T cell receptor beta chains reported below all come from one sample, sequenced in a study of cytomegalovirus exposure and HLA in healthy donors. Here immunoSEQ multiplex PCR was the method, and the copy in TCRdb shows in-frame clones only, minus some. The sample contains some 340,000 clones, 87% of which appear only once. The sample consisted of PBMCs. The source of these receptors is a woman in her 30s in good health and CMV-seropositive.

The chain uses TRBV19 and TRBJ2-2; 10 positions agree with TRBD1. Trimming at V came to 1 base and at J to 6 bases, leaving 2 bases not matched to a gene. In germline, CDR1 is LNHDA, CDR2 SQIVND (reference sequence). The CDR3 has 15 residues. CDR3 sequence (DNA): TGTGCCAGTAGTATAGGCGGGACAGGGGCCGGGGAGCTGTTTTTT. Protein: CASSIGGTGAGELFF.

J is TRBJ2-7 and V is TRBV2, with TRBD1 identical over 9 bases. The CDR3 sequence is 13 residues long. The germline gives CDR1 SNHLY, CDR2 FYNNEI. With V trimmed by 6 bases and J by 3 bases, 3 bases remained unmatched. As DNA, the CDR3 is TGTGCCAGCAGCGACAGGGGGGGCTACGAGCAGTACTTC. It codes for CASSDRGGYEQYF.

The rearrangement uses TRBV5-1 and TRBJ1-4; D may be TRBD1 (6 bases). Germline-derived CDR1 and CDR2 are SGHRS and YFSETQ. Trimming pared 4 bases from V and 6 bases from J, leaving 13 bases between. This CDR3 is built from 14 residues. This CDR3 reads CASSTRGGDEKLFF. As DNA, the CDR3 is TGCGCCAGCAGCACCAGGGGTGGAGATGAAAAACTGTTTTTT.

This chain links TRBV11-1 with TRBJ2-7; perhaps TRBD2 as D (5 bases). V was trimmed by 0 bases and J by 5 bases, leaving 11 bases between them. Germline-derived CDR1 and CDR2 are SGHAT and FQDESV (reference sequence). This CDR3 spans 14 amino acids. The CDR3 DNA sequence: TGTGCCAGCAGCTTAGCGGGAGAGAAGAACGAGCAGTACTTC. It codes for CASSLAGEKNEQYF.

The chain links TRBV30 to TRBJ2-3; unclear D gene. V was cut by 0 bases and J by 4 bases, with 5 bases left in between. Germline V gives CDR1 GTSNPN, CDR2 SVGIG (reference sequence). There are 12 residues in the CDR3. CDR3 sequence: CAWSVSSDTQYF. The CDR3 DNA sequence: TGTGCCTGGAGTGTCTCGTCAGATACGCAGTATTTT. Based on the CDR3 plus reference TRBV30 and TRBJ2-3, the full variable domain is SQTIHQWPATLVQPVGSPLSLECTVEGTSNPNLYWYRQAAGRGLQLLFYSVGIGQISSEVPQNLSASRPQDRQFILSSKKLLLSDSGFYLCAWSVSSDTQYFGPGTRLTVL.

This clone was seen only once. The chain joins TRBV11-1 to TRBJ2-5; no clear D gene. Per the germline V gene, CDR1 is SGHAT and CDR2 is FQDESV (reference sequence). Trimming removed 5 bases from V and 1 base from J, with 20 bases in between. The CDR3 has 17 amino acids. CDR3 region: CASSPPPVQTPQETQYF. CDR3 nucleotides: TGTGCCAGCAGCCCCCCGCCCGTGCAGACCCCCCAAGAGACCCAGTACTTC.

V gene TRBV28 combines with J gene TRBJ1-1; the D is unclear. The V and J ends lost 1 base and 4 bases respectively, with 7 bases between them. CDR3 length: 13 amino acids. Germline values: CDR1 MDHEN, CDR2 SYDVKM. The CDR3 here is CASSLSGSTEAFF. CDR3 DNA sequence: TGTGCCAGCAGTTTATCCGGGAGCACTGAAGCTTTCTTT. The whole variable domain, remainder taken from reference TRBV28 and TRBJ1-1, is DVKVTQSSRYLVKRTGEKVFLECVQDMDHENMFWYRQDPGLGLRLIYFSYDVKMKEKGDIPEGYSVSREKKERFSLILESASTNQTSMYLCASSLSGSTEAFFGQGTRLTVV.

This chain joins TRBV5-6 and TRBJ2-1; D is undetermined. The V gene's germline CDR1 is SGHDT and CDR2 YYEEEE. The CDR3 is made up of 15 amino acids. Trimming pared 4 bases from V and 0 bases from J, leaving 11 bases between. Written as DNA, the CDR3 is TGTGCCAGCAGCCTAGACCTGAGCTCCTACAATGAGCAGTTCTTC. This codes for CASSLDLSSYNEQFF. The full variable domain, rest sourced from reference TRBV5-6 and TRBJ2-1, is DAGVTQSPTHLIKTRGQQVTLRCSPKSGHDTVSWYQQALGQGPQFIFQYYEEEERQRGNFPDRFSGHQFPNYSSELNVNALLLGDSALYLCASSLDLSSYNEQFFGPGTRLTVL.

CDR3 sequence (DNA): TGTGCCAGCAGCCAGACAGGGGGCAAGTACGAGCAGTACTTC. This codes for CASSQTGGKYEQYF. V gene TRBV5-6 combines with J gene TRBJ2-7, with 10 positions matching TRBD1. Germline CDR1 and CDR2: SGHDT and YYEEEE. This CDR3 region has 14 residues. The V gene end was trimmed by 4 bases and the J gene end by 4 bases; junction bases not matched to a gene: 5.

V and J are TRBV7-3 and TRBJ1-1; D gene uncertain. The CDR3 runs to 13 residues. Trimming took off 2 bases at V and 0 bases at J, with 4 bases between the two ends. Germline lookup yields CDR1 SGHTA and CDR2 FQGTGA. DNA of the CDR3: TGTGCCAGCAGCTTAGAGGTGAACACTGAAGCTTTCTTT. This encodes CASSLEVNTEAFF.